Listed below are T cell receptor beta chains from one sample, sequenced in a study of blood T cell repertoires in COVID-19. The method was immunoSEQ multiplex PCR; TCRdb's version includes in-frame clones alone and lacks a portion of them. The repertoire holds around 310,000 clones, approximately 90% seen once, with more than 6% in the top ten. The sample comprised peripheral blood. All receptors derive from a woman aged 30 to 39 with COVID-19, enrolled during active disease. The CDR3 runs from the conserved cysteine through the conserved F or W.

>TRBV11-2|15|TRBJ1-4
CASSLDRVGGEKLFF
>TRBV5-1|14|TRBJ2-5
CASSIGVLQETQYF
>TRBV19|15|TRBJ2-1
CASSTRDRLRNEQFF
>TRBV19|15|TRBJ1-5
CASSITGRVGQPQHF
>TRBV9|14|TRBJ2-1
CASSVAGVEAEQFF
>TRBV28|17|TRBJ2-1
CASSFGLAGGYYNEQFF
>TRBV6-2/TRBV6-3|14|TRBJ1-2
CASSPDREMSGYTF
>TRBV3-1/TRBV3-2|15|TRBJ1-5
CASSHGGENNQPQHF
>TRBV9|13|TRBJ2-5
CASSVAVQETQYF
>TRBV6-6|15|TRBJ1-5
CASRGQGRSNQPQHF
>TRBV7-9|16|TRBJ1-2
CASSLPGTGDDYGYTF
>TRBV7-2|15|TRBJ2-7
CASSLASSMTYEQYF
>TRBV30|15|TRBJ1-5
CAWSRPSRRRQPQHF
>TRBV28|14|TRBJ2-7
CASSFVDTSYEQYF
>TRBV7-8|14|TRBJ2-2
CASSLARDTGELFF
>TRBV6-6|16|TRBJ1-4
CASSKRGTGRWEKLFF
>TRBV4-1|17|TRBJ2-4
CASSQDRGGVAKNIQYF
>TRBV3-1/TRBV3-2|16|TRBJ1-4
CASSHGRATTNEKLFF
>TRBV28|15|TRBJ1-1
CASSLWDSGNTEAFF
>TRBV27|13|TRBJ2-7
CASSFGEDYEQYF
>TRBV7-8|14|TRBJ1-2
CASSLGGRNYGYTF
>TRBV7-9|13|TRBJ2-3
CASRNWITGMQYF
>TRBV4-3|16|TRBJ1-2
CASSQDPPQGNYGYTF
>TRBV5-4|15|TRBJ2-7
CASSPGTSGRYEQYF
>TRBV7-3|15|TRBJ2-2
CASKETLANTGELFF
>TRBV27|17|TRBJ2-1
CASSPQASLGLDYEQFF